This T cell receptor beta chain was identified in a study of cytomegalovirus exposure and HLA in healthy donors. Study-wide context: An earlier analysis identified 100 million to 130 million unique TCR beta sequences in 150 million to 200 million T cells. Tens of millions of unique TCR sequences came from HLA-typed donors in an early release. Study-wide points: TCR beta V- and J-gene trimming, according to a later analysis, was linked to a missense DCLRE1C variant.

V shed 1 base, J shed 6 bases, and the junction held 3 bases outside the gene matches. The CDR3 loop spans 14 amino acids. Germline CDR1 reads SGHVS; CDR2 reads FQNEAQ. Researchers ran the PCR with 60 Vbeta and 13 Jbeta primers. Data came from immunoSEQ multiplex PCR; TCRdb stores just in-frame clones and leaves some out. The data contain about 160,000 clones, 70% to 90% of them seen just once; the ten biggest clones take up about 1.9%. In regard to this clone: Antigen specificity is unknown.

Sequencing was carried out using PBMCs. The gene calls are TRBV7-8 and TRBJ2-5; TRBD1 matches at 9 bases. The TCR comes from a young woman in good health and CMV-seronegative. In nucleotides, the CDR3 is TGTGCCAGCAGCTTAGGGGACAGGGTTCAGACCCAGTACTTC. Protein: CASSLGDRVQTQYF.